Below, 2 T cell receptor beta chains from the same sample are listed, as sequenced in a study of immune cell composition in non-small cell lung cancer. Normal lung was sampled as far from the tumour as possible, at least 3 cm. The protocol was immunoSEQ multiplex PCR, while the TCRdb copy is restricted to in-frame clones and leaves out a portion. The sample includes around 6,500 clones, about 68% of them seen just once. The sample was non-adjacent lung tissue. These receptors were collected from a human donor with non-small cell lung cancer.

The CDR3 DNA is TGCGCCAGCAGCTTGGGGGGGGGAAGCGAGCAGTACTTC. Amino acid sequence: CASSLGGGSEQYF. The J gene is TRBJ2-7, the V gene TRBV5-1; TRBD2 aligns across 7 bases. Germline values: CDR1 SGHRS, CDR2 YFSETQ. The CDR3 runs to 13 residues. V was clipped by 0 bases and J by 6 bases; unmatched bases: 3.

This clone has more than one count but fewer than ten. This chain connects TRBV7-9 to TRBJ2-7; D not resolved. V dropped 1 base and J dropped 3 bases, with 10 bases sitting between them. The CDR3 consists of 14 residues. Germline V gene data show CDR1 as SEHNR and CDR2 as FQNEAQ (reference sequence). The CDR3 here is CASSLGGRSYEQYF. The CDR3 nucleotides read TGTGCCAGCAGCTTAGGAGGCAGAAGCTACGAGCAGTACTTC.